This T cell receptor (beta chain) derives from a study of blood T cells in healthy people across ages. Study outcomes and limitations: Unsorted PBMCs prevented conclusive naive versus antigen-experienced comparison. The study lacked donor CMV status, which possibly confounded expanded clonotype changes.

The use of a sample-barcoded 5' primer and a J-beta primer mix characterized a second PCR of about 6 to 11 cycles. Every cDNA was tagged by a template-switch adaptor with 12 random nucleotides. Via MiXCR, TCRdb re-called the 5' RACE reads, giving one row per CDR3 protein. The sample holds 1.5 million to 2 million distinct CDR3 sequences; around half are singletons and the top ten take approximately 2%. Samples each had at least 6 micrograms of total RNA extracted. Concerning this clonotype: Its target is unknown.

The germline V gene has CDR1 SEHNR and CDR2 FQNEAQ (reference sequence). V lost 1 base and J 0 bases, leaving 9 bases between the germline ends. The CDR3 sequence is 16 residues long. V usage is TRBV7-9 and J usage is TRBJ2-2; D remains unclear. The sequence came from a woman aged 40 to 55 in good health. The specimen was blood. The CDR3 sequence is CASSLEAAANTGELFF. CDR3 DNA sequence: TGTGCCAGCAGCTTAGAGGCGGCTGCGAACACCGGGGAGCTGTTTTTT.